The 28 T cell receptor beta chains below come from one sample, sequenced in a study of OX40 agonist ivuxolimab in advanced cancers. The repertoire was sequenced with immunoSEQ multiplex PCR; TCRdb's copy has only in-frame clones and lacks some. The sample has some 69,000 clones; over 60% are singletons. Material: CD4+ or CD8+ T cells sorted from blood, obtained in a trial of the OX40 agonist ivuxolimab. These receptors all stem from an adult with an advanced solid tumor such as melanoma, head and neck, liver or kidney cancer.

This clone was detected only once. CDR3 coding DNA: TGTGCCAGCAGTTCCGCCGGGGGGCCCAACAATGAGCAGTTCTTC. This translates into CASSSAGGPNNEQFF. This chain connects TRBV2 to TRBJ2-1, with D possibly matching TRBD2 (7 bases). CDR1 and CDR2 from the germline V gene are SNHLY and FYNNEI. Deletions cut 5 bases from V and 5 bases from J, with 16 bases between. The CDR3 is made up of 15 amino acids. The whole variable domain, filled in from reference TRBV2 and TRBJ2-1, reads EPEVTQTPSHQVTQMGQEVILRCVPISNHLYFYWYRQILGQKVEFLVSFYNNEISEKSEIFDDQFSVERPDGSNFTLKIRSTKLEDSAMYFCASSSAGGPNNEQFFGPGTRLTVL.

This chain joins TRBV14 and TRBJ2-7; tentatively, D is TRBD2 (5 bases). V was shortened by 2 bases and J by 3 bases, with 11 bases between the two germline ends. Germline loops: CDR1 SGHDN, CDR2 FVKESK. The CDR3 length is 14 residues. The CDR3 loop reads CASSQRRRGYEQYF. The CDR3 coding sequence is TGTGCCAGCAGCCAACGTCGCCGGGGCTACGAGCAGTACTTC.

The chain combines TRBV5-4 with TRBJ2-3; D unclear. This CDR3 comprises 13 residues. Deletions cut 4 bases from V and 0 bases from J, with 6 bases between. Germline values: CDR1 SGHNT, CDR2 YYREEE (reference sequence). CDR3 in amino acids: CASSITSTDTQYF. Written as DNA, the CDR3 is TGTGCCAGCAGCATAACTAGCACAGATACGCAGTATTTT.

The CDR3 sequence: CASTLTSGGANIQYF. Written as DNA, the CDR3 is TGTGCCAGCACTCTGACTAGCGGGGGGGCCAACATTCAGTACTTC. The chain couples TRBV6-6 to TRBJ2-4; 14 bases map to TRBD2. The junction had 6 bases not matched to a gene; V was cut back by 7 bases and J by 7 bases. Germline-derived CDR1 and CDR2 are MNHNY and SVGAGI (reference sequence). The CDR3 covers 15 residues.

The chain links TRBV5-1 to TRBJ2-1; 11 bases line up with TRBD1. CDR3 length: 16 amino acids. V was pared by 4 bases and J by 8 bases, with 11 bases of the junction left unmatched. CDR1 is SGHRS, CDR2 YFSETQ, per germline. CDR3 bases: TGCGCCAGCAGCACTGATGGACAGGGGGCGGGCGATGAGCAGTTCTTC. This codes for CASSTDGQGAGDEQFF.

V usage is TRBV18 and J usage is TRBJ2-3; 11 bases agree with TRBD2. This CDR3 is 18 amino acids long. Germline trimming cut 3 bases from V and 0 bases from J; bases unmatched to any gene: 8. Looked up from germline, CDR1 is KGHSH and CDR2 is LQKENI. CDR3 sequence: CASSPLAGGSSSTDTQYF. The CDR3 DNA reads TGTGCCAGCTCACCCTTAGCGGGAGGGTCCTCTAGCACAGATACGCAGTATTTT.

The gene calls are TRBV9 and TRBJ1-5; TRBD1 is a possible D gene (5 bases). Between the trimmed V and J ends, which lost 2 bases and 4 bases, there was a span of 7 bases. This CDR3 is built from 13 residues. The germline gives CDR1 SGDLS, CDR2 YYNGEE. As DNA, the CDR3 is TGTGCCAGCAGCGTCAGGGAAAATCAGCCCCAGCATTTT. This sequence encodes CASSVRENQPQHF.

V and J are TRBV2 and TRBJ2-1, with 7 bases aligning to TRBD2. The V gene end was trimmed by 7 bases and the J gene end by 9 bases; junction bases not matched to a gene: 12. Germline CDR1 reads SNHLY; CDR2 reads FYNNEI. This CDR3 has 14 residues. CDR3 nucleotides: TGTGCCAGCAACCGTGCCAGCGGGATTGCTGAGCAGTTCTTC. It is translated as CASNRASGIAEQFF.

This clone was recorded a few times. The rearrangement joins TRBV14 to TRBJ1-1; no clear D gene. With 1 base removed from V and 0 bases from J, the gap between germline ends came to 6 bases. Germline lookup yields CDR1 SGHDN and CDR2 FVKESK. This CDR3 is 14 amino acids long. The CDR3 region is CASSQGQLNTEAFF. The CDR3 DNA reads as TGTGCCAGCAGCCAAGGACAACTGAACACTGAAGCTTTCTTT.

The V and J genes are TRBV29-1 and TRBJ1-1; D is unclear. Per germline, CDR1 SQVTM and CDR2 ANQGSEA. The CDR3 is 13 residues long. The germline V and J ends were trimmed by 1 base and 0 bases, with 6 bases remaining between them. The CDR3 reads CSVEVSMNTEAFF. DNA for the CDR3: TGCAGCGTTGAAGTCAGCATGAACACTGAAGCTTTCTTT.

This clone appeared a few times. V usage is TRBV5-8 and J usage is TRBJ2-2, with D uncertain. Trimming shortened V by 2 bases and J by 1 base, and 15 bases separated the two germline ends. Germline lookup yields CDR1 SGHTS and CDR2 YDEGEE. This CDR3 region has 17 residues. CDR3 coding DNA: TGTGCCAGCAGCTTAGAGCTCGGAAGGTTGAACACCGGGGAGCTGTTTTTT. Translating gives CASSLELGRLNTGELFF.

The chain combines TRBV5-8 with TRBJ1-1, with 10 positions matching TRBD1. This CDR3 contains 17 residues. V was clipped by 3 bases and J by 11 bases; unmatched bases: 19. Germline values: CDR1 SGHTS, CDR2 YDEGEE. The CDR3 sequence: CASSSWGIPGQGTAAFF. CDR3 nucleotide sequence: TGTGCCAGCAGCTCTTGGGGGATACCGGGACAGGGGACCGCCGCTTTCTTT.

V usage is TRBV2 and J usage is TRBJ2-1; a weak D match, TRBD2 (6 bases). Per germline, CDR1 SNHLY and CDR2 FYNNEI. The CDR3 is made up of 12 amino acids. V lost 8 bases, J lost 9 bases, and 14 bases lay in between. The CDR3 sequence: CASLGLGGEQFF. The DNA for the CDR3 is TGTGCCAGCCTGGGCTTGGGGGGTGAGCAGTTCTTC.

Comment on this clone: Other nucleotide sequences from this sample produce the same CDR3. V is TRBV25-1 and J is TRBJ2-7; D not resolved. V was trimmed by 6 bases and J by 0 bases, leaving 3 bases between them. The germline CDR1 and CDR2 sequences are MGHDK and SYGVNS. CDR3 length: 11 amino acids. CDR3 loop: CASSSSYEQYF. In DNA, the CDR3 is TGTGCCAGCAGCAGCTCCTACGAGCAGTACTTC.

The chain couples TRBV7-9 to TRBJ1-4, with TRBD1 identical over 8 bases. The V gene's germline CDR1 is SEHNR and CDR2 FQNEAQ (reference sequence). This CDR3 is 16 amino acids long. V dropped 5 bases and J dropped 5; count of bases not matched to a gene: 10. The DNA of the CDR3 is TGTGCCAGCAGCCCTCCAGGGGGCCGACGGAATGAAAAACTGTTTTTT. This sequence encodes CASSPPGGRRNEKLFF.

J is TRBJ1-4 and V is TRBV11-2; a weak D match, TRBD1 (6 bases). Germline V gene sequence: CDR1 SGHAT, CDR2 FQNNGV. CDR3 length: 16 amino acids. Trimming cost V 2 bases and J 8 bases, with 18 bases left between them. CDR3 sequence: CASSLRARGAREKLFF. As DNA, the CDR3 is TGTGCCAGCAGCTTAAGGGCCCGGGGGGCCCGAGAAAAACTGTTTTTT.

A word on this clone: Other DNA sequences in this sample translate to the same CDR3. The chain has TRBV2 and TRBJ2-7; D remains ambiguous. The germline V and J ends were trimmed by 4 bases and 0 bases, with 1 base remaining between them. The CDR3 covers 11 residues. The V gene's germline CDR1 is SNHLY and CDR2 FYNNEI. CDR3 in amino acids: CASSGSYEQYF. In DNA form, the CDR3 reads TGTGCCAGCAGTGGCTCCTACGAGCAGTACTTC. The full variable domain, with the rest looked up from reference TRBV2 and TRBJ2-7, is EPEVTQTPSHQVTQMGQEVILRCVPISNHLYFYWYRQILGQKVEFLVSFYNNEISEKSEIFDDQFSVERPDGSNFTLKIRSTKLEDSAMYFCASSGSYEQYFGPGTRLTVT.

The chain has TRBV7-2 and TRBJ2-3; D not resolved. The germline V and J ends were trimmed by 2 bases and 3 bases, with 12 bases remaining between them. This CDR3 has 15 amino acids. Germline CDR1 reads SGHTA; CDR2 reads FQGNSA. In DNA form, the CDR3 reads TGTGCCAGCAGCTTAAGCTCCCCCGGTACAGATACGCAGTATTTT. Amino acid sequence: CASSLSSPGTDTQYF. Full variable domain (remainder filled in from reference TRBV7-2 and TRBJ2-3): GAGVSQSPSNKVTEKGKDVELRCDPISGHTALYWYRQSLGQGLEFLIYFQGNSAPDKSGLPSDRFSAERTGGSVSTLTIQRTQQEDSAVYLCASSLSSPGTDTQYFGPGTRLTVL.

The rearrangement uses TRBV27 and TRBJ2-1; D uncertain. The length of the CDR3 is 12 residues. V was cut by 4 bases and J by 15 bases, with 16 bases left in between. Germline V gene data show CDR1 as MNHEY and CDR2 as SMNVEV (reference sequence). Written as DNA, the CDR3 is TGTGCCAGCAGTTCCCCGCGGTCGTGGCCGTTCTTC. It codes for CASSSPRSWPFF.

CDR3 residues: CAWSAGTAWETQYF. The CDR3, as DNA: TGTGCCTGGAGCGCCGGGACGGCATGGGAGACCCAGTACTTC. The chain couples TRBV30 to TRBJ2-5, with D possibly called TRBD1 or TRBD2 (5 bases each). Per germline, CDR1 GTSNPN and CDR2 SVGIG (reference sequence). V was cut by 3 bases and J by 5 bases, with 16 bases left in between. This CDR3 has 14 residues.

V is TRBV19 and J is TRBJ2-3; 11 nucleotides agree with TRBD2. V was clipped by 10 bases and J by 5 bases; unmatched bases: 11. The germline V gene has CDR1 LNHDA and CDR2 SQIVND (reference sequence). The length of the CDR3 is 15 residues. CDR3 sequence: CATAGRSGGGDTQYF. The CDR3 nucleotides read TGTGCCACCGCGGGACGTAGCGGGGGGGGAGATACGCAGTATTTT.

This clone appeared a few times. This sequence joins TRBV6-1 and TRBJ2-1; 8 bases map to TRBD2. This CDR3 spans 14 amino acids. Germline-derived CDR1 and CDR2 are MNHNS and SASEGT. Germline trimming cut 6 bases from V and 5 bases from J; bases unmatched to any gene: 6. The CDR3 sequence: CASSREGWDNEQFF. CDR3 coding DNA: TGTGCCAGCAGCCGGGAGGGTTGGGACAATGAGCAGTTCTTC.

The chain recombines TRBV30 with TRBJ2-7; the D gene is possibly TRBD1 (6 bases). The germline V gene encodes CDR1 GTSNPN and CDR2 SVGIG (reference sequence). Trimming took off 0 bases at V and 8 bases at J, with 17 bases between the two ends. The CDR3 length is 14 residues. The CDR3 nucleotides are TGTGCCTGGAGTGTAAGCAGGGGCCTCGTGAAGCAGTACTTC. This encodes CAWSVSRGLVKQYF.

The chain combines TRBV6-5 with TRBJ2-7; 8 positions agree with TRBD2. Germline values: CDR1 MNHEY, CDR2 SVGAGI. The CDR3 has 13 amino acids. V was pared by 6 bases and J by 1 base, with 2 bases of the junction left unmatched. The CDR3 DNA reads TGTGCCAGCAGCCGCGGGGGGTCCTACGAGCAGTACTTC. Protein sequence: CASSRGGSYEQYF.

This clone appeared once. The J gene is TRBJ2-5, the V gene TRBV10-3; 8 positions match TRBD2. Matching the DNA end better, TRBJ2-7 makes the J call doubtful. Germline lookup yields CDR1 ENHRY and CDR2 SYGVKD. The CDR3 length is 15 residues. In DNA, the CDR3 is TGTGCCATCAGCGCTCCTCGGGGGGGAGATTACGAGCAGTACTTC. It translates to CAISAPRGGDYEQYF.

The chain combines TRBV5-4 with TRBJ2-6, with D uncertain. The CDR3 sequence is 15 residues long. The germline CDR1 and CDR2 sequences are SGHNT and YYREEE (reference sequence). Between the trimmed V and J ends, which lost 4 bases and 4 bases, there was a span of 12 bases. CDR3 DNA sequence: TGTGCCAGCAGCCCTACTATCGGGGGGGCCAACGTCCTGACTTTC. Amino acids: CASSPTIGGANVLTF.

The chain recombines TRBV2 with TRBJ2-2; 12 bases line up with TRBD2. The CDR3 has 16 residues. V was pared by 6 bases and J by 1 base, with 3 bases of the junction left unmatched. Germline loops: CDR1 SNHLY, CDR2 FYNNEI. The CDR3 reads CASRALAGGNTGELFF. The CDR3 coding sequence is TGTGCCAGCAGAGCACTAGCGGGAGGGAACACCGGGGAGCTGTTTTTT.

The chain is built from TRBV5-1 and TRBJ2-3; 7 nucleotides match TRBD2. Germline V gene sequence: CDR1 SGHRS, CDR2 YFSETQ. Trimming cost V 5 bases and J 0 bases; bases outside gene matches: 3. The CDR3 spans 14 residues. CDR3 amino acids: CASSLAGSTDTQYF. The CDR3 DNA is TGCGCCAGCAGTTTAGCGGGTAGCACAGATACGCAGTATTTT.